These T cell receptor beta chains were read from a single sample in a study of T cells expressing NK-cell markers. No DNA is given; TCRdb re-called the 5' RACE reads and lists each CDR3 protein once. This sample's clone table lists 400,000 to 450,000 distinct CDR3 sequences. The sequencing input was blood T cells: a sorted CD56 or NKG2C T cell subset, CD4+ or CD8+ T cells, or bulk PBMC T cells (not recorded which). These receptors originate from a woman between 18 and 70 years old in good health. The CDR3 runs from the conserved cysteine through the conserved F or W.

V	J	CDR3
TRBV3-1	TRBJ2-2	CASSQTTSGPTGELFF
TRBV6-4	TRBJ2-3	CASSESGDNTDTQYF
TRBV20-1	TRBJ2-7	CSVGREGYEQYF
TRBV13	TRBJ2-3	CASSFAGNTDTQYF
TRBV20-1	TRBJ2-7	CSARPPGVEQYF
TRBV12-3/TRBV12-4	TRBJ2-7	CASSADSTYEQYF
TRBV20-1	TRBJ2-7	CSASPGPGQYF
TRBV10-1	TRBJ1-1	CASRQGGSANTEAFF
TRBV7-8	TRBJ1-5	CASSPGSGRGLNQPQHF
TRBV3-1	TRBJ2-2	CASSQDQVRGPNTGELFF
TRBV4-3	TRBJ2-1	CASSRDRAPYNEQFF
TRBV5-4	TRBJ2-1	CASSATGRTNNEQFF
TRBV4-3	TRBJ1-4	CASSQVDGMNEKLFF
TRBV29-1	TRBJ2-5	CSVDGGSETQYF
TRBV28	TRBJ2-7	CASSVASGRASSGFYEQYF
TRBV5-1	TRBJ2-1	CASSLEAGTSYNEQFF
TRBV7-2	TRBJ2-1	CASSLGQGYEQFF
TRBV20-1	TRBJ2-3	CSARVEGDGTDTQYF
TRBV20-1	TRBJ2-5	CSAISGEETQYF
TRBV5-1	TRBJ1-1	CASTKQGYTEAFF
TRBV5-1	TRBJ2-1	CASSLVLTNEQFF
TRBV4-2	TRBJ2-6	CASSQGSSRSSGANVLTF
TRBV7-9	TRBJ2-1	CASMEHPLAGYKNEQFF
TRBV20-1	TRBJ2-1	CSAKGQGFEQFF
TRBV12-3/TRBV12-4	TRBJ1-2	CASSLRQGFGYTF
TRBV29-1	TRBJ2-1	CSVDGQGISDEQFF
TRBV12-3/TRBV12-4	TRBJ2-5	CASSPLRETQYF
TRBV12-3/TRBV12-4	TRBJ2-7	CASSFRQGGNEQYF
TRBV29-1	TRBJ2-3	CSVDAGSTGPDTQYF
TRBV7-6	TRBJ2-3	CASSLGLAGPDSTDTQYF
TRBV20-1	TRBJ2-3	CSARRPGQRPNTQYF
TRBV20-1	TRBJ2-1	CSARDGLSMSYNEQFF
TRBV29-1	TRBJ1-1	CSGKGGKAEAFF
TRBV29-1	TRBJ2-7	CSATGGLPEQYF
TRBV6-1	TRBJ2-1	CASGDRLTYNEQFF
TRBV6-5	TRBJ2-3	CASSYSKGQGSDTQYF
TRBV30	TRBJ2-3	CAWSVTHDFADTQYF
TRBV27	TRBJ1-1	CASRELLGTEAFF
TRBV3-1	TRBJ1-1	CASSQASRTEAFF
TRBV20-1	TRBJ2-1	CSARDSTPEQFF
TRBV24-1	TRBJ1-1	CATSELGQTEAFF
TRBV6-2/TRBV6-3	TRBJ2-7	CASSYFDRTYEQYF
TRBV3-1	TRBJ2-5	CASSARDRVWETQYF
TRBV6-5	TRBJ2-1	CASSYSSPGPYNEQFF
TRBV27	TRBJ2-1	CASRPDRLTHNEQFF
TRBV7-2	TRBJ2-5	CASSQTGRGETQYF
TRBV5-6	TRBJ1-5	CASSLRGQGSQPQHF
TRBV18	TRBJ2-1	CASSPSGGRKNEQFF
TRBV15	TRBJ2-1	CAISRPRLAGGDNEQFF
TRBV2	TRBJ2-7	CASRRTGPNEQYF
TRBV5-6	TRBJ1-5	CASSSRIGSNQPQHF
TRBV4-3	TRBJ2-3	CASSQDLPGSTDTQYF
TRBV4-1	TRBJ1-6	CASSHPTGLNSPLHF
TRBV28	TRBJ2-1	CASSLETCYNEQFF
TRBV20-1	TRBJ1-1	CSARDRGRNTEAFF
TRBV9	TRBJ2-5	CASSVLDNQETQYF
TRBV7-6	TRBJ2-7	CASSLVTGLAAYEQYF
TRBV11-2	TRBJ1-1	CASSLHREITEAFF